This TCR beta chain was sequenced during a study of shared clonotypes between healthy human individuals. Repertoires were generated with immunoSEQ multiplex PCR, while TCRdb's copy carries only in-frame clones and drops some. The sample yields 850,000 to 1,200,000 clones, 65% to 75% seen once. CDR3 length equals 16 residues. CDR1 is SNHLY, CDR2 FYNNEI, per germline. With 6 bases clipped from V and 7 bases from J, the junction kept 11 bases outside the gene matches. The rearrangement joins TRBV2 to TRBJ2-1; 11 nucleotides agree with TRBD2. The source of this sequence is a man between 18 and 35 years old in good health. Source material: memory CD4+ T cells sorted from blood. As to subset: CD45RA-negative fraction. CDR3 coding DNA: TGTGCCAGCAGGGGTAATAGCGGGGGGGCCGGGAATGAGCAGTTCTTC. This encodes CASRGNSGGAGNEQFF.